The 7 T cell receptor beta chains given below trace back to one sample, sequenced in a study of blood T cell repertoires in COVID-19. Sequencing was performed with immunoSEQ multiplex PCR; in TCRdb, only in-frame clones are kept and a portion is missing. Of roughly 200,000 clones in the sample, 70% to 90% were seen once. Sequencing used PBMCs or T cells enriched from blood (not recorded which). The receptors were gathered from a man aged 25-40 years who had recovered from COVID-19.

The rearrangement uses TRBV11-2 and TRBJ2-7; D call uncertain. V was shortened by 5 bases and J by 3 bases, with 17 bases between the two germline ends. Germline-derived CDR1 and CDR2 are SGHAT and FQNNGV. CDR3 length: 15 residues. Written as DNA, the CDR3 is TGTGCCAGCAGCCTCCATCCCGAGCCCTTCTACGAGCAGTACTTC. It translates to CASSLHPEPFYEQYF.

This clone has just a few counts. The chain combines TRBV3-1 (or the pseudogene TRBV3-2) with TRBJ1-2; weak D call: TRBD1 (6 bases). Trimming cost V 1 base and J 4 bases, with 13 bases left between them. The CDR3 has 15 amino acids. Germline V gives CDR1 LGHDT, CDR2 YNNKEL (reference sequence). The CDR3: CASSQGGHLLYGYTF. CDR3 nucleotide sequence: TGTGCCAGCAGCCAAGGGGGACATCTCCTCTATGGCTACACCTTC.

The rearrangement joins TRBV9 to TRBJ1-2; perhaps TRBD1 as D (5 bases). The CDR3 runs to 13 residues. Germline V CDR1 and CDR2: SGDLS, YYNGEE. The germline V and J ends were trimmed by 0 bases and 8 bases, with 11 bases remaining between them. The CDR3 reads CASSVGQLGGYTF. The CDR3 DNA follows: TGTGCCAGCAGCGTAGGACAGCTAGGGGGCTACACCTTC.

The CDR3 sequence: CASSEASRGGNEQFF. In nucleotides, the CDR3 is TGTGCCAGCAGTGAAGCCTCGCGGGGGGGCAATGAGCAGTTCTTC. J is TRBJ2-1 and V is TRBV2; 9 bases align to TRBD2. The junction had 3 bases not matched to a gene; V was cut back by 0 bases and J by 6 bases. From germline, CDR1 is SNHLY and CDR2 FYNNEI. The CDR3 sequence is 15 residues long.

The chain links TRBV11-2 to TRBJ2-7; D is undetermined. This CDR3 is 18 amino acids long. The V end was cut by 1 base, the J end by 0 bases, with 19 bases between. Germline V CDR1 and CDR2: SGHAT, FQNNGV. CDR3 amino acids: CASSLVPYPTASSYEQYF. The CDR3, as DNA: TGTGCCAGCAGCTTAGTGCCCTACCCGACTGCAAGCTCCTACGAGCAGTACTTC.

The rearrangement joins TRBV5-8 to TRBJ1-1; TRBD1 aligns across 8 bases. The V segment lost 2 bases and the J segment 0 bases; nucleotides outside the gene matches: 6. The CDR3 sequence is 16 residues long. The germline CDR1 and CDR2 sequences are SGHTS and YDEGEE. The DNA for the CDR3 is TGTGCCAGCAGCTTTTACAGGGGGGATTTGAACACTGAAGCTTTCTTT. Translating gives CASSFYRGDLNTEAFF.

V and J are TRBV19 and TRBJ1-5, with D possibly TRBD1 on 6 matching bases. This CDR3 region has 14 residues. V was shortened by 4 bases and J by 4 bases, with 11 bases between the two germline ends. Germline CDR1 reads LNHDA; CDR2 reads SQIVND (reference sequence). The CDR3 loop is CASSTGTPNQPQHF. The CDR3 nucleotides read TGTGCCAGTAGTACTGGGACACCTAATCAGCCCCAGCATTTT.